This T cell receptor (beta chain) was captured by sequencing in a study of response to subunit inactivated influenza vaccine. This clonotype came up many times. Its antigen remains unknown. TCRdb ran MiXCR on the RT-PCR reads and lists one entry per CDR3 protein. This table holds under 550,000 distinct CDR3 sequences, approximately 7.6% found once. V gave up 1 base and J gave up 1 base, with 18 bases separating them. From germline, CDR1 is MNHEY and CDR2 SMNVEV (reference sequence). This CDR3 spans 18 amino acids. Study-wide results and caveats: That few new T cells are recruited by each seasonal influenza vaccination was the authors' suggestion.

J is TRBJ2-3 and V is TRBV27, with no clear D. This receptor was identified in a man between 50 and 69 years old who received an inactivated influenza vaccine. This specimen was PBMCs from blood, taken less than 30 months after vaccination. CDR3 nucleotide sequence: TGTGCCAGCAGTTTATTAGCTTCCATCATGGAGCGCACAGATACGCAGTATTTT. Protein: CASSLLASIMERTDTQYF.